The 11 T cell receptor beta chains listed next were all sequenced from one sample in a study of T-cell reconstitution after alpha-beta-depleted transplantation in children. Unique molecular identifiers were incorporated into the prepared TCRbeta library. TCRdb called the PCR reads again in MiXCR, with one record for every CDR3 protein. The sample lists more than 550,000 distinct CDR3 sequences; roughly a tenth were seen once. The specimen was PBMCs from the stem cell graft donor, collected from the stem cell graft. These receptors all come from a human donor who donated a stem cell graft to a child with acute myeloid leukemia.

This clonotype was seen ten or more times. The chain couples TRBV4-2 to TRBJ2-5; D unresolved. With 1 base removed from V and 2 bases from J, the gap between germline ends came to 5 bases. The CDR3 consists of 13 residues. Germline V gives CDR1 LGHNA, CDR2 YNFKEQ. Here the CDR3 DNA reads TGTGCCAGCAGCCAAGCGCTTCAAGAGACCCAGTACTTC. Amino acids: CASSQALQETQYF.

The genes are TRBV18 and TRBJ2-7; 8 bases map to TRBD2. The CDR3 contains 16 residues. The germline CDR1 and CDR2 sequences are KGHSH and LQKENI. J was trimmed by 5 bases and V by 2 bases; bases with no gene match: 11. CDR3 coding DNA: TGTGCCAGCTCACCAGAAGACCCGGGACTAGGGAACGAGCAGTACTTC. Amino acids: CASSPEDPGLGNEQYF. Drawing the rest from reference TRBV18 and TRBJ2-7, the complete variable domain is NAGVMQNPRHLVRRRGQEARLRCSPMKGHSHVYWYRQLPEEGLKFMVYLQKENIIDESGMPKERFSAEFPKEGPSILRIQQVVRGDSAAYFCASSPEDPGLGNEQYFGPGTRLTVT.

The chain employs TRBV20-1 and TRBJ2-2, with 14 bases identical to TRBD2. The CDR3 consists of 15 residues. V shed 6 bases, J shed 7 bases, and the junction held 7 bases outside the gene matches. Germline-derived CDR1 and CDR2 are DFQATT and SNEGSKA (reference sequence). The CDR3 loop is CSARLAGGPIGELFF. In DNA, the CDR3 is TGCAGTGCCCGACTAGCGGGAGGGCCTATCGGGGAGCTGTTTTTT.

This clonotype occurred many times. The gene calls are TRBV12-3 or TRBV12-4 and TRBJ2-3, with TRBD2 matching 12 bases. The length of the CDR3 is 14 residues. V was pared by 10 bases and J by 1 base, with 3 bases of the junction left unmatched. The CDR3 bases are TGTGCCACACGACTAGCGGGGGGCACAGATACGCAGTATTTT. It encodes CATRLAGGTDTQYF.

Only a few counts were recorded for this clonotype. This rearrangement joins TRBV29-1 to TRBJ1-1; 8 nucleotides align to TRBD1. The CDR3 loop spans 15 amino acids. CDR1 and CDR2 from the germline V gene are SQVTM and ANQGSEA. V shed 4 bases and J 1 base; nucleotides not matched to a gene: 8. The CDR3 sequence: CSVVETGVSNTEAFF. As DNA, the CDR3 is TGCAGCGTTGTTGAGACAGGGGTCTCGAACACTGAAGCTTTCTTT.

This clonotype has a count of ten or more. The CDR3 reads CASSLGLAGVYNEQFF. The CDR3 DNA reads as TGTGCCAGCAGCCTCGGACTAGCGGGAGTATACAATGAGCAGTTCTTC. This chain uses TRBV9 with TRBJ2-1; 13 nucleotides line up with TRBD2. The germline CDR1 and CDR2 sequences are SGDLS and YYNGEE. The V and J ends lost 4 bases and 4 bases, in that order; junction bases with no gene match: 5. CDR3 length equals 16 residues.

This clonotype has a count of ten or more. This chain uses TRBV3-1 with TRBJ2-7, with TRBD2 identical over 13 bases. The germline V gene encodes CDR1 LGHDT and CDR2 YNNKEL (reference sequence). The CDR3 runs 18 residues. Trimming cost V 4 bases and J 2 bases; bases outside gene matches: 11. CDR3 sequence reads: CASSPLRTSGRIAYEQYF. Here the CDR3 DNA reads TGTGCCAGCAGCCCCCTCCGGACTAGCGGGAGAATAGCCTACGAGCAGTACTTC.

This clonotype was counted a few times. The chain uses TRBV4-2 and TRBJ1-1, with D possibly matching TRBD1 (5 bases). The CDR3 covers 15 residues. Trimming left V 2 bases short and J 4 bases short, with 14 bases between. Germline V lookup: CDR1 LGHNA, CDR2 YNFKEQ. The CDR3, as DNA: TGTGCCAGCAGCCAACGCCGACAGTTGAGCACTGAAGCTTTCTTT. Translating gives CASSQRRQLSTEAFF.

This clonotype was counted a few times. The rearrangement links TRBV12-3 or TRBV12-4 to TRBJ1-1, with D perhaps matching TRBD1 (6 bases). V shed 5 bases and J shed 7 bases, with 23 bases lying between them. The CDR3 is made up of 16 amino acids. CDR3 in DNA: TGTGCCAGCAGTAGAAAAACAGGGAGGGGAACCTATGAAGCTTTCTTT. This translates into CASSRKTGRGTYEAFF.

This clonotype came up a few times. The chain's CDR3 is CASSQDPKEECEQYF. CDR3 coding DNA: TGCGCCAGCAGCCAAGATCCCAAGGAGGAGTGCGAGCAGTACTTC. V gene TRBV4-3 combines with J gene TRBJ2-7, with a tentative D call TRBD2 (5 bases). The CDR3 has 15 amino acids. Germline lookup yields CDR1 LGHNA and CDR2 YSLEER. Trimming shortened V by 0 bases and J by 6 bases, and 15 bases separated the two germline ends.

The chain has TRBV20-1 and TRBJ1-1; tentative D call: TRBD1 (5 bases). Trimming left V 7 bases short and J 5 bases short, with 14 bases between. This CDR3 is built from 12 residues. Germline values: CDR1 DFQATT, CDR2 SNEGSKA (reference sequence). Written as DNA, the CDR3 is TGCAGTGAACCCAGGGAACTTACTGAAGCTTTCTTT. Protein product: CSEPRELTEAFF.